The 12 T cell receptor beta chains reported below all come from one sample, sequenced in a study of T cell responses to AZD1222 COVID-19 vaccine. Measured with immunoSEQ multiplex PCR; TCRdb has only the in-frame clones, and not every one. This sample has 140,000 or so clones, with approximately 93% found just once. The material sequenced was peripheral blood, taken after recovery from COVID-19. The receptor set was obtained from an adult who had recovered from COVID-19.

This clone was seen once. V gene TRBV5-6 combines with J gene TRBJ2-5; a weak D match, TRBD2 (5 bases). V was pared by 5 bases and J by 0 bases, with 8 bases between. Per the germline V gene, CDR1 is SGHDT and CDR2 is YYEEEE. The CDR3 has 13 residues. CDR3 protein: CASSLAHQETQYF. The DNA of the CDR3 is TGTGCCAGCAGTCTAGCCCACCAAGAGACCCAGTACTTC.

The genes are TRBV20-1 and TRBJ2-7; D uncertain. V was clipped by 5 bases and J by 0 bases, with 14 bases between them. Germline values: CDR1 DFQATT, CDR2 SNEGSKA (reference sequence). The CDR3 spans 14 residues. The CDR3 here is CSAREWALSYEQYF. CDR3 sequence (DNA): TGCAGTGCTCGTGAATGGGCCCTCTCCTACGAGCAGTACTTC.

The chain carries TRBV10-3 and TRBJ1-1; D unclear. CDR3 length: 13 residues. Germline assignment: CDR1 ENHRY and CDR2 SYGVKD. Trimming stripped 3 bases from V and 5 bases from J, with 10 bases between. CDR3 bases: TGTGCCATCAGTGACGTGGCGGTGACTGAAGCTTTCTTT. It is translated as CAISDVAVTEAFF.

The V call is TRBV7-9, the J call TRBJ2-3, with TRBD2 as a possible D gene (6 bases). The germline V and J ends were trimmed by 8 bases and 7 bases, with 19 bases remaining between them. CDR3 size: 14 residues. CDR1 SEHNR and CDR2 FQNEAQ come from the germline V gene (reference sequence). CDR3 sequence: CASGASVSGYTQYF. DNA for the CDR3: TGTGCCAGCGGCGCTAGCGTTTCGGGTTATACGCAGTATTTT.

The chain employs TRBV14 and TRBJ1-2; D not certain. The CDR3 length is 13 residues. From germline, CDR1 is SGHDN and CDR2 FVKESK. The V and J ends lost 1 base and 4 bases respectively, with 7 bases between them. The CDR3 region has the DNA TGTGCCAGCAGCCAAGTCAGAGCCTATGGCTACACCTTC. Translated, it gives CASSQVRAYGYTF.

This clone was observed once. The genes are TRBV5-1 and TRBJ1-4; D gene uncertain. V gave up 8 bases and J gave up 3 bases, with 11 bases separating them. The CDR3 spans 13 residues. Germline-derived CDR1 and CDR2 are SGHRS and YFSETQ. The CDR3 region has the DNA TGCGCCAGTTCATTTGCGGCTAATGAAAAACTGTTTTTT. Translated: CASSFAANEKLFF.

The rearrangement joins TRBV5-1 to TRBJ1-1; no clear D. The germline V and J ends were trimmed by 1 base and 0 bases, with 10 bases remaining between them. This CDR3 region has 15 residues. The germline gives CDR1 SGHRS, CDR2 YFSETQ. DNA for the CDR3: TGCGCCAGCAGCTTGCTTACAATGATGAACACTGAAGCTTTCTTT. This codes for CASSLLTMMNTEAFF.

As DNA, the CDR3 is TGTGCCAGCAGCTTAGCCGGGGACAGGGGGAGTGCTAACTATGGCTACACCTTC. Amino acids: CASSLAGDRGSANYGYTF. The chain joins TRBV7-8 to TRBJ1-2, with 11 bases lining up with TRBD1. This CDR3 has 18 residues. Trimming at V came to 0 bases and at J to 0 bases, leaving 6 bases not matched to a gene. Per the germline V gene, CDR1 is SGHVS and CDR2 is FQNEAQ.

As concerns this clone: The sample holds other DNA sequences that translate to the same CDR3. J is TRBJ1-1 and V is TRBV6-5, with 7 nucleotides matching TRBD1. The CDR3 totals 12 residues. The J segment lost 5 bases and the V segment lost 6 bases, leaving 3 bases of the junction unmatched. Germline CDR1 and CDR2: MNHEY and SVGAGI. CDR3 protein: CASRAGGTEAFF. The CDR3 coding sequence is TGTGCCAGCAGGGCAGGGGGAACTGAAGCTTTCTTT.

The gene calls are TRBV3-1 (or the pseudogene TRBV3-2) and TRBJ2-1; TRBD2 matches at 10 bases. CDR3 size: 17 residues. The J segment lost 8 bases and the V segment lost 0 bases, leaving 10 bases of the junction unmatched. Germline assignment: CDR1 LGHDT and CDR2 YNNKEL (reference sequence). CDR3 region: CASSQERSGRGTDEQFF. The DNA for the CDR3 is TGTGCCAGCAGCCAAGAAAGAAGCGGGAGGGGAACCGATGAGCAGTTCTTC.

V and J are TRBV2 and TRBJ2-4; 7 bases are shared with TRBD2. V lost 8 bases to trimming and J lost 0 bases; unmatched junction nucleotides: 4. This CDR3 spans 14 amino acids. From germline, CDR1 is SNHLY and CDR2 FYNNEI. In DNA, the CDR3 is TGTGCCAGCCTGGGGGGGGGAGCCAAAAACATTCAGTACTTC. As protein: CASLGGGAKNIQYF.

The rearrangement uses TRBV18 and TRBJ1-2; D unresolved. Germline loops: CDR1 KGHSH, CDR2 LQKENI. Trimming stripped 2 bases from V and 8 bases from J, with 15 bases between. The CDR3 totals 14 residues. Written as DNA, the CDR3 is TGTGCCAGCTCACCATCGAGTGTGGAGGGAGGCTACACCTTC. Translation: CASSPSSVEGGYTF.